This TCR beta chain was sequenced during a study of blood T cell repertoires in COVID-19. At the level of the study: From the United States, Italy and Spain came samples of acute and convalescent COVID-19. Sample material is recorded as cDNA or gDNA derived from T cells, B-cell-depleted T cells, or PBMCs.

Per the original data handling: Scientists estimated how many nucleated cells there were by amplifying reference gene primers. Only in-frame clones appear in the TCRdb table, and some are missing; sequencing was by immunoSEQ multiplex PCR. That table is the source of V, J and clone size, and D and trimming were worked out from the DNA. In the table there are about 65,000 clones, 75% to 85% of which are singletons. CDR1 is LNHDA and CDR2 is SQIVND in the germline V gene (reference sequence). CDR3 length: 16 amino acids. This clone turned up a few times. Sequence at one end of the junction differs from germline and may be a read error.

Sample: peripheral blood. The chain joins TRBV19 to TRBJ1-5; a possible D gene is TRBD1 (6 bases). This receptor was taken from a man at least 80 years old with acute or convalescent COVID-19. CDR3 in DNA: TGTGCCAGTAGGAAAAAAGGACAGTCCAGCAGTCAGCCCCAGCATTTT. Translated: CASRKKGQSSSQPQHF.